The clone carrying this T cell receptor (beta chain) was counted at least ten times. Its target is unknown. This sample stems from a study of neurological immune-mediated disorders. Study findings and constraints: While HTLV-1-associated myelopathy showed the greatest TCR clonal expansion, multiple sclerosis showed the least, falling below healthy controls.

TCRdb re-called the 5' RACE reads through MiXCR, storing one row per CDR3 protein. The sample records about 66,000 distinct CDR3 sequences, approximately 4.1% being singletons. The CDR3 is 15 residues long. Germline CDR1 reads DFQATT; CDR2 reads SNEGSKA (reference sequence). Trimming left V 1 base short and J 4 bases short, with 16 bases between. Source material: PBMCs. The chain has TRBV20-1 and TRBJ1-1, with D possibly being TRBD1 (6 bases). This receptor was identified in a man aged 25-40 years with multiple sclerosis. CDR3 coding DNA: TGCAGTGCTAGAGGTATACAGGGTATTAGCACTGAAGCTTTCTTT. Protein sequence: CSARGIQGISTEAFF.